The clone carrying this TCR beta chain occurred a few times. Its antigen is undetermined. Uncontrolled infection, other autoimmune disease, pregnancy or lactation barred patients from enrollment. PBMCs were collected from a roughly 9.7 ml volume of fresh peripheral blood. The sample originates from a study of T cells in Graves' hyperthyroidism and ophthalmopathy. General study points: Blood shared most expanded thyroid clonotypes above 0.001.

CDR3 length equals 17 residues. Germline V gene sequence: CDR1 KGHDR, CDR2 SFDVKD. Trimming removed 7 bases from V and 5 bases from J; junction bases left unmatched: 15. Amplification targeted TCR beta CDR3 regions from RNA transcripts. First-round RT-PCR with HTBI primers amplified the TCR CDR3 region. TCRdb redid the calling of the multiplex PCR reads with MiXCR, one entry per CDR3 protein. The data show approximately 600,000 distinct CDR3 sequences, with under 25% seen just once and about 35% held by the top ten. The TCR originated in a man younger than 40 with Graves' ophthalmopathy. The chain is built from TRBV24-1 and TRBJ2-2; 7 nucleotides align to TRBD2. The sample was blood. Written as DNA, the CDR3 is TGTGCCACCAGCCTACCTTCGGGGCGGGAGTCTACCGGGGAGCTGTTTTTT. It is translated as CATSLPSGRESTGELFF.